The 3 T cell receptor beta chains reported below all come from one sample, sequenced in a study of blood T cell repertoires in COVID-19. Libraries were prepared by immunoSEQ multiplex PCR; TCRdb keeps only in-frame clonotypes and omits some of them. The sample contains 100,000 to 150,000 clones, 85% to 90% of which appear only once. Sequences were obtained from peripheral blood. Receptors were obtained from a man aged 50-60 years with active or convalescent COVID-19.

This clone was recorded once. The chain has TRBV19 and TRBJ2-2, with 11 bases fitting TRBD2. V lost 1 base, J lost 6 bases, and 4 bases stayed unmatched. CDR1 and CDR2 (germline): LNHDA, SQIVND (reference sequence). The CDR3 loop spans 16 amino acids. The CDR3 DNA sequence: TGTGCCAGTAGTATAGGCGCTAGCGGGGGGCCCGGGGAGCTGTTTTTT. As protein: CASSIGASGGPGELFF.

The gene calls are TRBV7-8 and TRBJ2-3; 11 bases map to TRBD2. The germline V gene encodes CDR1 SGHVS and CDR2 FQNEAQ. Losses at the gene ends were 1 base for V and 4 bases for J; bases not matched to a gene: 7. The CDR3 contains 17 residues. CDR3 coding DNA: TGTGCCAGCAGCTTAGGGTGGATAGCGGGGGGGCCAGATACGCAGTATTTT. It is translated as CASSLGWIAGGPDTQYF.

The CDR3 DNA follows: TGTGCCAGCAGCTTGGGAGGGACTAGCGGTTCCTACGAGCAGTACTTC. Translated: CASSLGGTSGSYEQYF. This rearrangement joins TRBV5-4 to TRBJ2-7; 11 positions match TRBD2. The CDR3 sequence is 16 residues long. Germline-derived CDR1 and CDR2 are SGHNT and YYREEE (reference sequence). The V segment lost 0 bases and the J segment 1 base; nucleotides outside the gene matches: 3.